The rows below give T cell receptor beta chains drawn from one sample of a study of blood T cell repertoires in COVID-19. The data were produced by immunoSEQ multiplex PCR, yet TCRdb's version contains in-frame clones alone and is incomplete. This repertoire shows roughly 110,000 clones, approximately 86% found once; its top ten account for approximately 4%. The sequencing sample was made of peripheral blood. The receptors here all came from a man aged 35 to 55 with acute or convalescent COVID-19. Each CDR3 is given with its conserved first and last residue. D genes are given only for firm matches. Clone size is not always given. Where it is, it says once, few, many or a class for expanded clones.

size: -; J: TRBJ1-5; D: -; V: TRBV3-1/TRBV3-2; length: 17; DNA: TGTGCCAGCAGCCGGGGAGGGTTCGGGCTTAGCAATCAGCCCCAGCATTTT; CDR3: CASSRGGFGLSNQPQHF
size: -; J: TRBJ1-2; D: -; V: TRBV9; length: 17; DNA: TGTGCCAGCAGCGCCGGCCCTAGGACAGAGCTCAACTATGGCTACACCTTC; CDR3: CASSAGPRTELNYGYTF
size: -; J: TRBJ2-1; D: TRBD1; V: TRBV5-1; length: 15; DNA: TGCGCCAGCAGCTTACAGGGGGCTAACTACAATGAGCAGTTCTTC; CDR3: CASSLQGANYNEQFF
size: -; J: TRBJ2-1; D: TRBD2; V: TRBV5-1; length: 17; DNA: TGCGCCAGCAGCTTGGCCTTTGGCCAGCGGGACCCCAATGAGCAGTTCTTC; CDR3: CASSLAFGQRDPNEQFF
size: -; J: TRBJ2-1; D: -; V: TRBV3-1/TRBV3-2; length: 13; DNA: TGTGCCAGCAGCCAAGATGAGCGAGATGAGCAGTTCTTC; CDR3: CASSQDERDEQFF
size: -; J: TRBJ2-5; D: -; V: TRBV11-2; length: 13; DNA: TGTGCCAGCAGCTTATACGGGAAAGAGACCCAGTACTTC; CDR3: CASSLYGKETQYF
size: -; J: TRBJ2-1; D: TRBD2; V: TRBV19; length: 15; DNA: TGTGCCAGTAGTCCCCCTAGCGGGGGGGCTGGCGAGCAGTTCTTC; CDR3: CASSPPSGGAGEQFF
size: -; J: TRBJ1-1; D: -; V: TRBV12-5; length: 13; DNA: TGTGCTAGTGTCGAAAGGGGGAACACTGAAGCTTTCTTT; CDR3: CASVERGNTEAFF
size: -; J: TRBJ2-7; D: -; V: TRBV4-1; length: 15; DNA: TGCGCCAGCAGCCAAGGCAGGGGCAGTGGGTACGAGCAGTACTTC; CDR3: CASSQGRGSGYEQYF
size: -; J: TRBJ2-7; D: TRBD1; V: TRBV5-4; length: 15; DNA: TGTGCCAGCAGCTTTTGGACAGGGGATGCGGGAGAGCAGTACTTC; CDR3: CASSFWTGDAGEQYF
size: -; J: TRBJ1-1; D: -; V: TRBV2; length: 13; DNA: TGTGCCAGCAGTGAGAGGGAACGCACTGAAGCTTTCTTT; CDR3: CASSERERTEAFF
size: -; J: TRBJ1-2; D: -; V: TRBV7-9; length: 13; DNA: TGTGCCAGCAGCTCCGGCAGGGTTGATGGCTACACCTTC; CDR3: CASSSGRVDGYTF
size: -; J: TRBJ1-1; D: TRBD1; V: TRBV20-1; length: 13; DNA: TGCAGTGCTAGTATCGGACAGGGTACTGAAGCTTTCTTT; CDR3: CSASIGQGTEAFF
size: -; J: TRBJ1-3; D: -; V: TRBV6-5; length: 14; DNA: TGTGCCAGCAGCCAAGGGGGAGCCGGAAACACCATATATTTT; CDR3: CASSQGGAGNTIYF
size: -; J: TRBJ1-3; D: -; V: TRBV14; length: 15; DNA: TGTGCCAGCAGCCAAGATGTACAGGGCGGAAACACCATATATTTT; CDR3: CASSQDVQGGNTIYF
size: -; J: TRBJ1-1; D: -; V: TRBV19; length: 15; DNA: TGTGCCAGTAGTGGAGGGATCCGAGCGAACACTGAAGCTTTCTTT; CDR3: CASSGGIRANTEAFF
size: -; J: TRBJ1-2; D: TRBD1; V: TRBV29-1; length: 13; DNA: TGCAGCGTTAGACAGGGGAGGTCCTATGGCTACACCTTC; CDR3: CSVRQGRSYGYTF
size: -; J: TRBJ1-5; D: -; V: TRBV30; length: 15; DNA: TGTGCCTGGAGTGTATCCCGGACAGCCCGGGGGGGCCAGCATTTT; CDR3: CAWSVSRTARGGQHF
size: -; J: TRBJ2-3; D: -; V: TRBV20-1; length: 9; DNA: TGCAGTGCTAGGGTGAGTGAGTATTTT; CDR3: CSARVSEYF
size: -; J: TRBJ2-5; D: TRBD1; V: TRBV27; length: 13; DNA: TGTGCCAGCACTTCCGGGACAGGGGAGACCCAGTACTTC; CDR3: CASTSGTGETQYF
size: -; J: TRBJ1-1; D: -; V: TRBV7-2; length: 14; DNA: TGTGCCAGCAGCTTAGTCAATAGTGACACTGAAGCTTTCTTT; CDR3: CASSLVNSDTEAFF
size: -; J: TRBJ2-1; D: -; V: TRBV4-2; length: 14; DNA: TGTGCCAGCAGCCACCTAAGGGGCCTTAATGAGCAGTTCTTC; CDR3: CASSHLRGLNEQFF
size: -; J: TRBJ2-1; D: TRBD1; V: TRBV5-1; length: 15; DNA: TGCGCCAGCAGCCCGGGACAGGGAGCCCATAGCGAGCAGTTCTTC; CDR3: CASSPGQGAHSEQFF
size: -; J: TRBJ1-1; D: -; V: TRBV30; length: 13; DNA: TGTGCCTGGAGTCGTAGGGGGAACACTGAAGCTTTCTTT; CDR3: CAWSRRGNTEAFF
size: -; J: TRBJ2-7; D: -; V: TRBV3-1/TRBV3-2; length: 12; DNA: TGTGCCAGCAGTGCTAGCGTCTACGAGCAGTACTTC; CDR3: CASSASVYEQYF
size: once; J: TRBJ2-7; D: TRBD2; V: TRBV6-1; length: 14; DNA: TGTGCCAGCAGTGACCGCCCGGGGGGGGCGGGGCAGTACTTC; CDR3: CASSDRPGGAGQYF
size: -; J: TRBJ2-7; D: -; V: TRBV3-1/TRBV3-2; length: 14; DNA: TGTGCCAGCAGCCCCGCGGTCTATCCCTACGAGCAGTACTTC; CDR3: CASSPAVYPYEQYF
size: -; J: TRBJ1-3; D: -; V: TRBV7-9; length: 12; DNA: TGTGCCAGCTCCTCTACCGGAAACACCATATATTTT; CDR3: CASSSTGNTIYF
size: -; J: TRBJ2-1; D: -; V: TRBV3-1/TRBV3-2; length: 18; DNA: TGTGCCAGCAGCCAAGACAAGAGGGGAGGAGGGCTCGGCAATGAGCAGTTCTTC; CDR3: CASSQDKRGGGLGNEQFF
size: -; J: TRBJ1-1; D: TRBD1; V: TRBV19; length: 15; DNA: TGTGCCAGTAGTCCGACCGGGACAGGGTGGACTGAAGCTTTCTTT; CDR3: CASSPTGTGWTEAFF
size: many; J: TRBJ2-2; D: -; V: TRBV12-5; length: 14; DNA: TGTGCTAGTGGTTTGTTCCTGAACACCGGGGAGCTGTTTTTT; CDR3: CASGLFLNTGELFF
size: many; J: TRBJ2-1; D: TRBD1; V: TRBV7-3; length: 14; DNA: TGTGCCAGCAGCTTATCACAGGGGGACGATGAGCAGTTCTTC; CDR3: CASSLSQGDDEQFF
size: -; J: TRBJ1-2; D: -; V: TRBV6-1; length: 13; DNA: TGTGCCAGCAGTGACGGGCAGGGCGATGGCTACACCTTC; CDR3: CASSDGQGDGYTF
size: -; J: TRBJ2-7; D: -; V: TRBV5-1; length: 14; DNA: TGCGCCAGCAGCGTACTCGGACAGTACTACGAGCAGTACTTC; CDR3: CASSVLGQYYEQYF
size: -; J: TRBJ2-1; D: TRBD2; V: TRBV2; length: 15; DNA: TGTGCCAGCAGTGCCCGCGGGAGCTCCTACAATGAGCAGTTCTTC; CDR3: CASSARGSSYNEQFF
size: -; J: TRBJ2-2; D: TRBD1; V: TRBV19; length: 16; DNA: TGTGCCAGTAGTCCCAGGACAGGGGTCTACACCGGGGAGCTGTTTTTT; CDR3: CASSPRTGVYTGELFF
size: once; J: TRBJ1-5; D: -; V: TRBV18; length: 14; DNA: TGTGCCAGCTCACCCAGGCTTGACGGTCAGCCCCAGCATTTT; CDR3: CASSPRLDGQPQHF
size: -; J: TRBJ2-1; D: TRBD1; V: TRBV19; length: 15; DNA: TGTGCCAGTACCATTGGGACAGGGCGCCACAATGAGCAGTTCTTC; CDR3: CASTIGTGRHNEQFF
size: -; J: TRBJ1-1; D: -; V: TRBV4-2; length: 13; DNA: TGTGCCAGCAGCCAAGTCAAGAACACTGAAGCTTTCTTT; CDR3: CASSQVKNTEAFF
size: -; J: TRBJ1-5; D: TRBD1; V: TRBV5-1; length: 15; DNA: TGCGCCAGCAGCGAAGGGGGACAGGGATCCCAGCCCCAGCATTTT; CDR3: CASSEGGQGSQPQHF
size: -; J: TRBJ2-7; D: -; V: TRBV6-5; length: 11; DNA: TGTGCCAGCAGTCGAGGGTCCGAGCAGTACTTC; CDR3: CASSRGSEQYF
size: -; J: TRBJ1-1; D: TRBD1; V: TRBV6-6; length: 13; DNA: TGTGCCAGCACAGGGACAGGGGTCACTGAAGCTTTCTTT; CDR3: CASTGTGVTEAFF
size: -; J: TRBJ2-5; D: -; V: TRBV6-5; length: 12; DNA: TGTGCCAGCAGCAACCTACGGGAGACCCAGTACTTC; CDR3: CASSNLRETQYF
size: -; J: TRBJ1-2; D: -; V: TRBV11-2; length: 15; DNA: TGTGCCAGCAGCTTAAGCGGCGGGGGCTACTATGGCTACACCTTC; CDR3: CASSLSGGGYYGYTF
size: few; J: TRBJ2-1; D: TRBD2; V: TRBV3-1/TRBV3-2; length: 18; DNA: TGTGCCAGCAGCCAACGACTAGCGTCCCCCCTATACTACAATGAGCAGTTCTTC; CDR3: CASSQRLASPLYYNEQFF
size: -; J: TRBJ1-3; D: TRBD1; V: TRBV30; length: 13; DNA: TGTGCCTGGAGTAAACAGGGGGGAAACACCATATATTTT; CDR3: CAWSKQGGNTIYF